At least ten counts were recorded for the clone carrying this T cell receptor beta chain. These data come from a study of neurological immune-mediated disorders. Every sequencing run gave over 200 million TCR-beta sequences, taken from 15-18 subjects. TCRdb re-called the 5' RACE reads with MiXCR, one entry per CDR3 protein. In the table there are about 84,000 distinct CDR3 sequences, about a tenth of which are singletons. CDR1 is SGHTA, CDR2 FQGNSA, per germline. Trimming removed 3 bases from V and 5 bases from J, with 4 bases in between. This CDR3 spans 11 amino acids. The TCR originated in a man aged 35 to 55 in good health. The V call is TRBV7-2, the J call TRBJ2-5; no clear D gene. The source material was PBMCs. The CDR3 DNA sequence: TGTGCCAGCAGCTTTTACGAGACCCAGTACTTC. This codes for CASSFYETQYF.